This TCR beta chain comes out of a study of blood T cell repertoires in COVID-19. Study information: Sources were T cells, B-cell-depleted T cells, or PBMCs; the material itself was cDNA or gDNA.

Using immunoSEQ multiplex PCR, the repertoire was profiled, and TCRdb retains in-frame clones only, with some absent. The repertoire holds over 90,000 clones, with over 75% as singletons. From germline, CDR1 is KGHSH and CDR2 LQKENI. The V segment lost 6 bases and the J segment 8 bases; nucleotides outside the gene matches: 13. The CDR3 totals 16 residues. This TCR was recovered from a human donor in a cohort sampled during active or convalescent COVID-19. The chain employs TRBV18 and TRBJ1-6; 7 bases fit TRBD1. Sequences were obtained from peripheral blood. The CDR3 loop reads CASSPSPTGIHSPLHF. Here the CDR3 DNA reads TGTGCCAGCTCCCCCAGCCCGACAGGGATACATTCACCCCTCCACTTT. The full variable domain, its missing parts supplied by reference TRBV18 and TRBJ1-6, is NAGVMQNPRHLVRRRGQEARLRCSPMKGHSHVYWYRQLPEEGLKFMVYLQKENIIDESGMPKERFSAEFPKEGPSILRIQQVVRGDSAAYFCASSPSPTGIHSPLHFGNGTRLTVT.